One and the same sample provided the 2 T cell receptor beta chains below, sequenced in a study of identical twins. From the 5' RACE reads, TCRdb called clonotypes with MiXCR, one entry per CDR3 protein. The table shows approximately 210,000 distinct CDR3 sequences, with about 6.7% occurring only once. Separately, the same data were catalogued under a study of T cells expressing NK-cell markers.

Sequenced input: CD8+ T cells sorted from blood. These receptors originate from a woman aged 18-29 years in good health.

The chain combines TRBV13 with TRBJ2-4; D not resolved. The CDR3 has 16 residues. In germline, CDR1 is PRHDT, CDR2 FYEKMQ (reference sequence). V was trimmed by 0 bases and J by 2 bases, leaving 11 bases between them. CDR3 sequence: CASSLGLERTKNIQYF. The CDR3 DNA follows: TGTGCCAGCAGCTTAGGTCTCGAGAGGACCAAAAACATTCAGTACTTC.

This chain connects TRBV7-9 to TRBJ2-7; TRBD1 matches at 8 bases. The CDR3 length is 16 residues. The V gene's germline CDR1 is SEHNR and CDR2 FQNEAQ (reference sequence). V gave up 5 bases and J gave up 2 bases; unmatched junction bases: 11. Here the CDR3 reads CASSQPRGTGPYEQYF. The CDR3 DNA reads as TGTGCCAGCAGCCAACCCAGAGGGACAGGTCCCTACGAGCAGTACTTC.